Listed below are T cell receptor beta chains from one sample, sequenced in a study of CD8+ T cells in alopecia areata. Profiled with immunoSEQ multiplex PCR; TCRdb holds only in-frame clones, not every one. Of approximately 13,000 clones in the sample, over 50% are singletons; the top ten hold roughly 3.5%. Sequenced: CD4+ Tregs sorted from blood. The receptors were sampled from a human donor with alopecia areata. The CDR3 runs from the conserved cysteine through the conserved F or W. D genes are given only for firm matches. Clone size is not always given. Where it is, it says once, few, many or a class for expanded clones.

v_call	d_call	clone_size	j_call	cdr3_aa	cdr3_nt
TRBV6-1	NA	NA	TRBJ2-1	CASSDVGEQFF	TGTGCCAGCAGTGACGTAGGGGAGCAGTTCTTC
TRBV7-9	NA	NA	TRBJ2-7	CASSLAPRGEQYF	TGTGCCAGCAGCTTAGCGCCCCGGGGCGAGCAGTACTTC
TRBV18	NA	NA	TRBJ2-7	CASSPQGSPYEQYF	TGTGCCAGCTCACCACAGGGGTCACCCTACGAGCAGTACTTC
TRBV28	NA	few	TRBJ2-5	CASHNPWRLETQYF	TGTGCCAGCCATAATCCCTGGCGGCTAGAGACCCAGTACTTC
TRBV27	NA	medium-sized	TRBJ2-7	CASRYPAAYEQYF	TGTGCCAGCAGATACCCGGCCGCCTACGAGCAGTACTTC
TRBV7-9	TRBD1	NA	TRBJ2-5	CASSLKRRDRPLKTQYF	TGTGCCAGCAGCTTAAAACGCCGGGACAGGCCTCTGAAGACCCAGTACTTC
TRBV5-1	NA	NA	TRBJ1-1	CASSLGGATEAFF	TGCGCCAGCAGCTTGGGTGGGGCCACTGAAGCTTTCTTT
TRBV4-1	NA	few	TRBJ2-7	CASSHGLLHYEQYF	TGCGCCAGCAGCCACGGACTACTTCACTACGAGCAGTACTTC
TRBV4-1	NA	NA	TRBJ1-5	CASSQELYSNQPQHF	TGCGCCAGCAGCCAAGAACTCTATAGCAATCAGCCCCAGCATTTT
TRBV7-2	NA	NA	TRBJ2-1	CASSGTTNRGIWYEQFF	TGTGCCAGCAGCGGGACTACGAACAGGGGTATTTGGTATGAGCAGTTCTTC
TRBV7-3	NA	NA	TRBJ1-2	CASSYTGLSNYGYTF	TGTGCCAGCAGCTACACGGGACTATCCAACTATGGCTACACCTTC
TRBV6-5	NA	NA	TRBJ1-1	CASSYATLTFNTEAFF	TGTGCCAGCAGTTACGCCACGCTTACTTTCAACACTGAAGCTTTCTTT
TRBV11-2	NA	few	TRBJ1-3	CASSLVAGNTIYF	TGTGCCAGCAGCTTAGTCGCCGGAAACACCATATATTTT
TRBV2	NA	NA	TRBJ2-1	CASSLVESPYNEQFF	TGTGCCAGCAGCTTGGTCGAGAGTCCCTACAATGAGCAGTTCTTC
TRBV2	TRBD1	few	TRBJ2-3	CASSSIGTGGDTQYF	TGTGCCAGCAGTTCCATTGGGACAGGGGGAGATACGCAGTATTTT
TRBV5-1	NA	once	TRBJ2-1	CASRWRLPDHNEQFF	TGCGCCAGCAGGTGGCGCCTACCCGACCACAATGAGCAGTTCTTC
TRBV7-6	TRBD1	medium-sized	TRBJ2-1	CASSPFQGASSYNEQFF	TGTGCCAGCAGCCCCTTTCAGGGGGCGAGCTCCTACAATGAGCAGTTCTTC